This section outlines one T cell receptor beta chain sequence together with its context. As yet, its antigen is unknown. The repertoire was sequenced with immunoSEQ multiplex PCR; TCRdb's copy has only in-frame clones and lacks some. This sample has 220,000 or so clones, with roughly 88% found just once. This entry belongs to a study of cytomegalovirus exposure and HLA in healthy donors. Whole-study context: The same platform was used for the 100 to 150 validation repertoires and the roughly 730 first-cohort repertoires, a later analysis reported.

Study-wide results and caveats: Overall, about 160 TCR beta chains were annotated as cytomegalovirus-associated. For most TCR sequences rarity was the rule, although some public TCRs occurred in many donors.

The sequenced material came from PBMCs. The sequence was collected from a woman in her 30s in good health and CMV-seropositive.

The CDR3 region is CASSGGTSGRETQYF. As DNA, the CDR3 is TGCGCCAGCAGCGGCGGGACTAGCGGGAGAGAGACCCAGTACTTC. This chain links TRBV5-1 with TRBJ2-5, with 14 nucleotides matching TRBD2. CDR3 size: 15 residues. V gave up 4 bases and J gave up 4 bases; unmatched junction bases: 3. Germline V gene lookup returns CDR1 SGHRS and CDR2 YFSETQ.